A single sample gave rise to the 30 T cell receptor beta chains below, sequenced in a study of blood T cell repertoires in COVID-19. This table comes from immunoSEQ multiplex PCR, and its TCRdb copy is limited to in-frame clones, with some not included. The sample yields some 350,000 clones, roughly 90% seen once. The sample taken for sequencing was PBMCs or T cells enriched from blood (not recorded which). These receptor sequences come from a woman aged 25 to 45 who had recovered from COVID-19.

The chain has TRBV5-1 and TRBJ2-1, with 13 bases lining up with TRBD2. Unmatched junction bases numbered 0, after V lost 0 bases and J lost 6 bases. This CDR3 is built from 15 residues. In germline, CDR1 is SGHRS, CDR2 YFSETQ. CDR3 coding DNA: TGCGCCAGCAGCTTGGGGACTAGCGGGAGCAATGAGCAGTTCTTC. It yields the protein CASSLGTSGSNEQFF.

The CDR3 loop is CASSLNRGADSPLHF. Here the CDR3 DNA reads TGTGCCAGCAGCCTCAACAGGGGAGCTGATTCACCCCTCCACTTT. V is TRBV7-3 and J is TRBJ1-6; 7 bases line up with TRBD1. J gave up 8 bases and V 5 bases, and 9 bases lay outside the gene matches. The CDR3 extends over 15 amino acids. The V gene's germline CDR1 is SGHTA and CDR2 FQGTGA.

The chain carries TRBV27 and TRBJ1-2; maybe TRBD1 (6 bases). Trimming removed 5 bases from V and 1 base from J, with 14 bases in between. This CDR3 is 15 amino acids long. The germline V gene encodes CDR1 MNHEY and CDR2 SMNVEV (reference sequence). The CDR3 spells CASSLQGNFNYGYTF. CDR3 in DNA: TGTGCCAGCAGTCTTCAGGGGAACTTTAACTATGGCTACACCTTC.

J is TRBJ1-4 and V is TRBV10-3; 7 nucleotides agree with TRBD1. Germline V gene sequence: CDR1 ENHRY, CDR2 SYGVKD. V trimming: 6 bases; J trimming: 5 bases; junction bases outside the gene matches: 3. The CDR3 consists of 13 residues. This chain's CDR3 is CAIRGQINEKLFF. The CDR3 nucleotides are TGTGCCATCAGGGGACAGATAAATGAAAAACTGTTTTTT.

This CDR3 is CTSSEEGGNEQFF. The CDR3 region has the DNA TGCACCAGCAGCGAAGAGGGGGGGAATGAGCAGTTCTTC. The chain carries TRBV1 and TRBJ2-1; the table's D call, TRBD2, was not checked against the DNA. TRBV1 is assigned pseudogene status. CDR3 length equals 13 residues.

The chain couples TRBV5-1 to TRBJ2-3; TRBD2 matches at 7 bases. This CDR3 contains 16 residues. The trim removed 4 bases at V and 0 bases at J, leaving 8 bases unmatched. Germline CDR1 SGHRS, CDR2 YFSETQ. DNA of the CDR3: TGCGCCAGCAGCCCCTTACTAGCGAGGAGCACAGATACGCAGTATTTT. This sequence encodes CASSPLLARSTDTQYF.

The rearrangement uses TRBV3-1 (or the pseudogene TRBV3-2) and TRBJ2-2; 10 positions match TRBD1. Germline CDR1 LGHDT, CDR2 YNNKEL (reference sequence). The CDR3 has 14 amino acids. After removal of 3 bases from V and 6 bases from J, the junction contained 1 base not matched to a gene. In DNA, the CDR3 is TGTGCCAGCAGCCAGGGACAGGGGTCCGGGGAGCTGTTTTTT. Protein sequence: CASSQGQGSGELFF.

The gene calls are TRBV5-1 and TRBJ1-2; TRBD1 aligns across 9 bases. This CDR3 is built from 16 residues. Germline V gene lookup returns CDR1 SGHRS and CDR2 YFSETQ. J was trimmed by 4 bases and V by 0 bases; bases with no gene match: 7. In DNA, the CDR3 is TGCGCCAGCAGCTTGGAGGGGGACAGGGCCTTCTATGGCTACACCTTC. Translated, it gives CASSLEGDRAFYGYTF.

This clone was seen only once. The V call is TRBV7-2, the J call TRBJ1-3; D remains unclear. This CDR3 has 13 amino acids. The germline gives CDR1 SGHTA, CDR2 FQGNSA. V was trimmed by 4 bases and J by 5 bases, leaving 9 bases between them. The CDR3 nucleotides read TGTGCCAGCAGCTCTGACGGGAGAAACACCATATATTTT. This translates into CASSSDGRNTIYF.

This clone has just a few counts. The V and J genes are TRBV6-5 and TRBJ1-4; tentatively, D is TRBD1 (6 bases). Germline lookup yields CDR1 MNHEY and CDR2 SVGAGI. Trimming took 4 bases from V and 8 from J, leaving 14 bases between them. This CDR3 is built from 14 residues. The DNA of the CDR3 is TGTGCCAGCAGTTTCAGGGAGGGGGGAGAAAAACTGTTTTTT. It encodes CASSFREGGEKLFF.

The V and J genes are TRBV2 and TRBJ2-7; a weak D match, TRBD1 (5 bases). This CDR3 contains 13 residues. Trimming shortened V by 2 bases and J by 5 bases, and 10 bases separated the two germline ends. Germline CDR1 SNHLY, CDR2 FYNNEI. The CDR3 reads CASSESQGNEQYF. For the CDR3, the DNA is TGTGCCAGCAGTGAAAGCCAGGGAAACGAGCAGTACTTC.

The chain links TRBV5-1 to TRBJ2-7; TRBD1 agrees at 9 bases. V dropped 4 bases and J dropped 5; count of bases not matched to a gene: 7. Germline V CDR1 and CDR2: SGHRS, YFSETQ. The CDR3 runs to 14 residues. For the CDR3, the DNA is TGCGCCAGCAGCCCACAGGGGGCGTCGGACGAGCAGTACTTC. Translating it yields CASSPQGASDEQYF. The full variable domain, its missing parts supplied by reference TRBV5-1 and TRBJ2-7, is KAGVTQTPRYLIKTRGQQVTLSCSPISGHRSVSWYQQTPGQGLQFLFEYFSETQRNKGNFPGRFSGRQFSNSRSEMNVSTLELGDSALYLCASSPQGASDEQYFGPGTRLTVT.

V and J are TRBV19 and TRBJ1-5; perhaps TRBD1 as D (5 bases). V lost 7 bases and J 2 bases, leaving 12 bases between the germline ends. This CDR3 is 14 amino acids long. Germline V lookup: CDR1 LNHDA, CDR2 SQIVND (reference sequence). As DNA, the CDR3 is TGTGCCAGTACCGGGGGACGGGGCAATCAGCCCCAGCATTTT. Its protein is CASTGGRGNQPQHF.

The chain joins TRBV28 to TRBJ1-4; TRBD1 matches at 11 bases. Trimming cost V 4 bases and J 7 bases; bases outside gene matches: 8. The V gene's germline CDR1 is MDHEN and CDR2 SYDVKM. The CDR3 consists of 16 residues. CDR3 coding DNA: TGTGCCAGCAGTTCGGCGGGGACAGGGGGGAGTGAAAAACTGTTTTTT. It specifies CASSSAGTGGSEKLFF.

The genes are TRBV10-3 and TRBJ1-2; D gene ambiguous. V lost 9 bases and J lost 0, with 14 bases in between. The CDR3 length is 14 residues. Germline V gene lookup returns CDR1 ENHRY and CDR2 SYGVKD. The CDR3 is CAMAAWGANYGYTF. The CDR3 bases are TGTGCCATGGCCGCATGGGGAGCTAACTATGGCTACACCTTC.

This rearrangement joins TRBV5-8 to TRBJ2-2; 7 bases are shared with TRBD2. V trimming: 1 base; J trimming: 0 bases; junction bases outside the gene matches: 3. The CDR3 extends over 16 amino acids. Germline assignment: CDR1 SGHTS and CDR2 YDEGEE. The CDR3 loop is CASSLTGGTNTGELFF. The CDR3 nucleotides are TGTGCCAGCAGCTTGACGGGGGGTACGAACACCGGGGAGCTGTTTTTT.

The rearrangement joins TRBV6-6 to TRBJ2-1, with 10 bases aligning to TRBD2. V shed 5 bases and J 4 bases; nucleotides not matched to a gene: 11. Germline values: CDR1 MNHNY, CDR2 SVGAGI (reference sequence). The CDR3 contains 17 residues. The CDR3 here is CASSPFLAGAVYNEQFF. The CDR3 DNA sequence: TGTGCCAGCAGTCCCTTCCTAGCGGGGGCCGTATACAATGAGCAGTTCTTC.

V and J are TRBV3-1 (or the pseudogene TRBV3-2) and TRBJ2-5; no reliable D call. The CDR3 is made up of 14 amino acids. Germline CDR1 reads LGHDT; CDR2 reads YNNKEL (reference sequence). V dropped 0 bases and J dropped 5 bases, with 10 bases sitting between them. The CDR3 loop is CASSQEAEIETQYF. The DNA for the CDR3 is TGTGCCAGCAGCCAAGAGGCAGAAATCGAGACCCAGTACTTC.

This rearrangement joins TRBV27 to TRBJ2-3; D is perhaps TRBD1 (5 bases). Trimming pared 7 bases from V and 4 bases from J, leaving 6 bases between. This CDR3 comprises 11 residues. The germline gives CDR1 MNHEY, CDR2 SMNVEV (reference sequence). For the CDR3, the DNA is TGTGCCAGCAAGGGGTCAGATACGCAGTATTTT. Its translation: CASKGSDTQYF.

J is TRBJ1-1 and V is TRBV19, with a possible D match to TRBD1 (5 bases). With 3 bases removed from V and 0 bases from J, the gap between germline ends came to 14 bases. Germline assignment: CDR1 LNHDA and CDR2 SQIVND (reference sequence). The CDR3 runs 16 residues. The chain's CDR3 is CASSILAGLLNTEAFF. The CDR3 DNA reads TGTGCCAGTAGTATTCTCGCAGGGCTACTGAACACTGAAGCTTTCTTT. Together with reference TRBV19 and TRBJ1-1, the CDR3 gives the full variable domain: DGGITQSPKYLFRKEGQNVTLSCEQNLNHDAMYWYRQDPGQGLRLIYYSQIVNDFQKGDIAEGYSVSREKKESFPLTVTSAQKNPTAFYLCASSILAGLLNTEAFFGQGTRLTVV.

The J gene is TRBJ2-1, the V gene TRBV5-1; 11 bases map to TRBD2. The germline V gene has CDR1 SGHRS and CDR2 YFSETQ. The CDR3 extends over 16 amino acids. V was pared by 4 bases and J by 6 bases, with 9 bases of the junction left unmatched. In DNA, the CDR3 is TGCGCCAGCAGCCCGGCACTAGCGGGAGTACCCAATGAGCAGTTCTTC. This codes for CASSPALAGVPNEQFF.

As regards this clone: An end of the junction differs from the germline gene, which may be a read error. The chain joins TRBV5-5 to TRBJ2-1; D not resolved. Per germline, CDR1 SGHKS and CDR2 YYEKEE (reference sequence). This CDR3 is 14 amino acids long. Here the CDR3 DNA reads TGTGCCAGCAGCTTGGTTTCTATAATCGAGGAGCCGTTCTTC. The encoded protein is CASSLVSIIEEPFF.

The V call is TRBV4-1, the J call TRBJ2-5; the D gene is possibly TRBD1 (6 bases). This CDR3 is built from 13 residues. Germline V gene lookup returns CDR1 MGHRA and CDR2 YSYEKL. V was shortened by 4 bases and J by 5 bases, with 11 bases between the two germline ends. In nucleotides, the CDR3 is TGCGCCAGCAGCCTTGCAGGGGTCGAGACCCAGTACTTC. Translated: CASSLAGVETQYF.

This rearrangement joins TRBV5-5 to TRBJ2-5; maybe TRBD1 (5 bases). Germline lookup yields CDR1 SGHKS and CDR2 YYEKEE (reference sequence). Trimming removed 0 bases at V and 0 bases at J, with 12 bases between. CDR3 length equals 16 residues. CDR3 sequence: CASSLGTGQYQETQYF. CDR3 in DNA: TGTGCCAGCAGCTTGGGCACAGGTCAGTACCAAGAGACCCAGTACTTC.

This chain links TRBV27 with TRBJ2-3; 11 bases line up with TRBD1. Trimming removed 6 bases from V and 4 bases from J; junction bases left unmatched: 9. CDR3 size: 16 residues. In germline, CDR1 is MNHEY, CDR2 SMNVEV (reference sequence). CDR3 sequence: CASSRRDRGIADTQYF. Here the CDR3 DNA reads TGTGCCAGCAGCCGCAGGGACAGGGGGATTGCAGATACGCAGTATTTT.

This chain links TRBV28 with TRBJ2-1; the match to TRBD2 covers 10 bases. V shed 7 bases and J 7 bases; nucleotides not matched to a gene: 7. Germline V lookup: CDR1 MDHEN, CDR2 SYDVKM. The CDR3 has 14 residues. This CDR3 reads CASITSGISNEQFF. Written as DNA, the CDR3 is TGTGCCAGCATAACTAGCGGGATCAGTAATGAGCAGTTCTTC. Using reference TRBV28 and TRBJ2-1 for the parts outside the CDR3, the full variable domain is DVKVTQSSRYLVKRTGEKVFLECVQDMDHENMFWYRQDPGLGLRLIYFSYDVKMKEKGDIPEGYSVSREKKERFSLILESASTNQTSMYLCASITSGISNEQFFGPGTRLTVL.

This chain joins TRBV6-1 and TRBJ2-7; a possible D gene is TRBD1 (5 bases). The CDR3 sequence is 15 residues long. Germline CDR1 and CDR2: MNHNS and SASEGT. V was trimmed by 0 bases and J by 2 bases, leaving 11 bases between them. CDR3 sequence reads: CASSEAEAGTYEQYF. CDR3 nucleotide sequence: TGTGCCAGCAGTGAAGCTGAGGCAGGGACCTACGAGCAGTACTTC.

The chain links TRBV30 to TRBJ2-4; D may be TRBD2 (5 bases). CDR3 length: 13 amino acids. The V end lost 8 bases, the J end lost 3 bases, and 14 bases lay between the germline ends. Per germline, CDR1 GTSNPN and CDR2 SVGIG (reference sequence). The CDR3 DNA reads TGTGCCAGCTCAGAGGGCCTCAAAAACATTCAGTACTTC. This gives the protein CASSEGLKNIQYF.

V and J are TRBV6-5 and TRBJ1-5; no clear D. Germline values: CDR1 MNHEY, CDR2 SVGAGI. CDR3 length: 14 amino acids. The V and J ends lost 2 bases and 2 bases respectively, with 7 bases between them. The CDR3 nucleotides read TGTGCCAGCAGTTACGGCTCAGGCAATCAGCCCCAGCATTTT. Its protein is CASSYGSGNQPQHF.

CDR3 nucleotides: TGTGCCGGTGGGACAGGGTTATGGCAGCCCCAGCATTTT. Translated, it gives CAGGTGLWQPQHF. V gene TRBV28 combines with J gene TRBJ1-5, with TRBD1 matching 9 bases. Germline CDR1 and CDR2: MDHEN and SYDVKM. Unmatched junction bases numbered 9, after V lost 11 bases and J lost 7 bases. The CDR3 totals 13 residues.